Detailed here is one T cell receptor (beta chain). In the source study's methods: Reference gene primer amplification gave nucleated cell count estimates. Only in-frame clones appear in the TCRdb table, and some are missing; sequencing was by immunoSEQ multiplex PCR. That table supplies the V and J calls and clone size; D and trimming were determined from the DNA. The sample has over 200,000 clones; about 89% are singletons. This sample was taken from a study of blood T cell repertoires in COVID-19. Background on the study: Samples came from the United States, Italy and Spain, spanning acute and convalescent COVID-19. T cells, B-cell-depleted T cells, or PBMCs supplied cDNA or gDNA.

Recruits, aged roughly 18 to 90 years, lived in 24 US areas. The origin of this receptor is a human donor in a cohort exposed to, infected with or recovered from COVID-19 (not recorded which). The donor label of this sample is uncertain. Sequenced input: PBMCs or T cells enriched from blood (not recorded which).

In DNA, the CDR3 is TGTGCCAGTAGTAATACCAGAACAGGGGAGGATGGCTACACCTTC. Protein sequence: CASSNTRTGEDGYTF. The V gene is TRBV19, the J gene TRBJ1-2, with 7 bases matching TRBD1. The CDR3 length is 15 residues. The germline V gene has CDR1 LNHDA and CDR2 SQIVND (reference sequence). With 4 bases clipped from V and 6 bases from J, the junction kept 11 bases outside the gene matches.